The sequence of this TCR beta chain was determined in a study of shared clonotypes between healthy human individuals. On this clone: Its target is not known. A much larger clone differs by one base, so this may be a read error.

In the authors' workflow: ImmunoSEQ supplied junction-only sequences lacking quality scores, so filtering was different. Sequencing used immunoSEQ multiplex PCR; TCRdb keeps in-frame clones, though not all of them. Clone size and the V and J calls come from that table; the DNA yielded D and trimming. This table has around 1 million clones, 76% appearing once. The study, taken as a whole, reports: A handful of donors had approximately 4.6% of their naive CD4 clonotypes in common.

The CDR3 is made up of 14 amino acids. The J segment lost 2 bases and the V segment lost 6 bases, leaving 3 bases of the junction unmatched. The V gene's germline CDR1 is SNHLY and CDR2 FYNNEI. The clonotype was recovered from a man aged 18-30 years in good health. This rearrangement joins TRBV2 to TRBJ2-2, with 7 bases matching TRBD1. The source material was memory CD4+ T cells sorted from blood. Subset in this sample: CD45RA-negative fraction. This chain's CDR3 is CASRGDRNTGELFF. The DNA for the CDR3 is TGTGCCAGCAGAGGGGACAGAAACACCGGGGAGCTGTTTTTT.